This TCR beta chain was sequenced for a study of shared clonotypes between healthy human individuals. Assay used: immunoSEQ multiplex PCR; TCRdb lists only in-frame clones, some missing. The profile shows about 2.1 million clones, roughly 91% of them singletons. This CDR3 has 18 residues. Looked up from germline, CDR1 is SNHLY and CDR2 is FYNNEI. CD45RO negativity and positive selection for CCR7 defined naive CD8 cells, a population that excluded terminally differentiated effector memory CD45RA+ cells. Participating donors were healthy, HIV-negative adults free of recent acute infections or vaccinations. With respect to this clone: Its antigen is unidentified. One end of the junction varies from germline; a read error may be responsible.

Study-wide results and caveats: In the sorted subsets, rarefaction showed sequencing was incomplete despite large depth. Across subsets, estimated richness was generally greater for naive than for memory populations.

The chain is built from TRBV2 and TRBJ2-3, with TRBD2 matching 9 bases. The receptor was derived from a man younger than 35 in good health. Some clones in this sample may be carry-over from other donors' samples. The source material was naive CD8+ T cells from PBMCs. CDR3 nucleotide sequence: TGTGCCAGCAGAGAAGGTCCGCTAGCGGGATCTTTGACAGATACGCAGTATTTT. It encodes CASREGPLAGSLTDTQYF.